The entry below gives a single TCR beta chain sequence along with its context. Its cognate antigen has yet to be identified. A single base separates this from a much larger clone, so it may be a read error. The data derive from a study of T cells in Graves' hyperthyroidism and ophthalmopathy (dated by TCRdb to about 2019). Broadly, across the study: Peripheral blood was collected at initial diagnosis, before any treatment. The 100 or so discovery patients were randomly divided into training and test sets at a 7:3 ratio. An independent validation cohort of around 19 hyperthyroidism patients and about 16 patients who later progressed to ophthalmopathy tested prospective prediction of ophthalmopathy. TCR Vbeta CDR3 sequencing of some 140 peripheral blood samples (around 45 ophthalmopathy, under 80 hyperthyroidism and some 17 progressor patients) is reported in the paper. The study also compared thyroid tissue and blood T-cell repertoires from several Graves' hyperthyroidism patients. To identify TCR V-J signatures that set the groups apart, the researchers used a discovery cohort of 100 or so patients, made up of 40 to 45 with Graves' ophthalmopathy and about 60 with stable Graves' hyperthyroidism. Once sampling was done, hyperthyroidism patients were given methimazole at a starting dose of 30 mg daily, whereas ophthalmopathy patients were given high-dose intravenous methylprednisolone.

Study-level results and caveats: In validation, the model predicted progression to ophthalmopathy a median of around six months before onset, with about 67% sensitivity and roughly 72% specificity. No statistical method was used to set the sample size in advance, and investigators knew the group allocation. Most expanded thyroid clonotypes (frequency above 0.001) were also found in blood, which suggests that blood repertoires may mirror thyroid immune responses. In cross-validation, a model built on a 13 V-J signature told ophthalmopathy apart from stable hyperthyroidism with approximately 90% sensitivity and approximately 81% specificity, and in testing the same model reached 80%/75%.

The CDR3 sequence holds 15 residues, the cysteine and phenylalanine included. Only the CDR3 region is kept as DNA, spanning 45 bases read in frame from base 1. CDR1 and CDR2 were assigned from the germline V gene as SGHRS and YFSETQ. Ophthalmopathy patients had moderately to severely active disease, Clinical Activity Score of at least 3, NOSPECS grade of at least 4, and duration under 3 months. The study excluded patients with uncontrolled infections, other autoimmune diseases, pregnancy or lactation. Diagnoses were based on clinical symptoms, serum thyroxine and TRAb, thyroid ultrasound and orbital computed tomography. Ficoll-Paque density gradient centrifugation was used to isolate PBMCs from around 10 ml of fresh peripheral blood. Total RNA was extracted using Trizol reagent, and RNA quality was assessed on an Agilent 2100 Bioanalyzer. Amplification of TCR beta CDR3 regions was carried out from RNA transcripts. The TCR CDR3 was subjected to a first round of RT-PCR using the HTBI primer set and the Qiagen OneStep RT-PCR kit. Libraries were constructed in a second round of multiplex PCR, after which size selection and purification were carried out. The libraries were sequenced on an Illumina HiSeq2000 using paired-end 100 bp reads. The original methods were these. SOAPnuke was used to process the raw data, throwing out any read that contained adapters or uncalled bases, had a mean Phred below 15, or lacked an exact constant-primer or identifier match. High-quality paired reads were merged with COPE v1.2.5, and unique nucleotide sequences were defined as clonotypes. MiTCR v1.1 was used to align clonotypes to the IMGT TRBV, TRBD and TRBJ reference segments. The analysis was restricted to V-J combinations with a frequency above 0.0001, which together covered roughly 99% of the repertoires. The TCS score was defined as the ratio of F50 (clonal expansion) to E x V (chaos), calculated using BLOSUM62-based TCRdist between CDR3 peptides within each V-J. Welch's t-statistics and random forest reduced 450 to 600 V-J features to roughly 13, which were used in a naive Bayes classifier (R e1071). The public reads were run again by TCRdb, first through fastp at Q25 and then through MiXCR, and only productive beta chains were kept. When rows share a CDR3 protein, they turn into one entry using the most common DNA and genes. The V and J calls reflect TCRdb's pipeline rather than the authors' work. The table for this sample lists 490,000 or so distinct CDR3 sequences; around 20% of them were counted only once. 47% of the sample is held by the ten biggest clonotypes.

The sequenced material came from blood. Here the chain combines TRBV5-1 and TRBJ2-7, and 10 bases in between align with TRBD2. This TCR came from a man in his forties or fifties with Graves' ophthalmopathy. The sequence in DNA is TGCGCCGGCAGCCTAACTAGCGGGGAGTTCTACGAGCAGTACTTC. It translates to CAGSLTSGEFYEQYF. Reference TRBV5-1 and TRBJ2-7 proteins supply the regions before and after the CDR3; the full variable domain is: KAGVTQTPRYLIKTRGQQVTLSCSPISGHRSVSWYQQTPGQGLQFLFEYFSETQRNKGNFPGRFSGRQFSNSRSEMNVSTLELGDSALYLCAGSLTSGEFYEQYFGPGTRLTVT.